The clone carrying this TCR beta chain was seen many times. Antigen unknown. The TCR beta cDNA libraries carried unique molecular identifiers. TCRdb independently ran MiXCR on the PCR reads; one entry per CDR3 protein. The sample has more than 500,000 distinct CDR3 sequences; around 36% are singletons. This specimen comes from a study of post-analysis software for immune sequencing data. The CDR3 is 13 residues long. V was trimmed by 7 bases and J by 4 bases, leaving 15 bases between them. The V gene's germline CDR1 is SQVTM and CDR2 ANQGSEA. Whole-study findings and limits: Batch-matched samples strongly co-clustered by F measure. Comparison of patients with controls showed 4 to 6 TRBV segments more frequent in patients, TRBV5-6, TRBV5-1 and TRBV20-1 among them.

The sequencing input was blood. The sequence was obtained from a girl younger than 18 with multiple sclerosis. The chain carries TRBV29-1 and TRBJ2-3; D ambiguous. CDR3 residues: CSARPFVADTQYF. The CDR3 DNA follows: TGCAGCGCTCGACCTTTTGTCGCAGATACGCAGTATTTT.